The 2 T cell receptor beta chains below were found in one sample sequenced in a study of blood T cell repertoires in COVID-19. Clones were read by immunoSEQ multiplex PCR, and TCRdb kept only the in-frame ones, dropping some. This table has under 350,000 clones, about 89% appearing once. The specimen sequenced was peripheral blood. The source of these receptors is a middle-aged man with acute or convalescent COVID-19.

The rearrangement links TRBV19 to TRBJ1-5; a weak D match, TRBD1 (6 bases). Germline-derived CDR1 and CDR2 are LNHDA and SQIVND (reference sequence). CDR3 length: 15 amino acids. V was clipped by 0 bases and J by 8 bases, with 14 bases between them. DNA of the CDR3: TGTGCCAGTAGTATAGATGAGGGGCAGGGGAAGCCCCAGCATTTT. Translating it yields CASSIDEGQGKPQHF.

J is TRBJ2-2 and V is TRBV11-3; TRBD2 matches 14 bases. This CDR3 region has 18 residues. Trimming took 5 bases from V and 5 from J; bases not matched to a gene: 10. Germline lookup yields CDR1 SGHNT and CDR2 YENEEA. The CDR3 region is CASSRGGLAGGRTGELFF. DNA of the CDR3: TGTGCCAGCAGCCGGGGAGGACTAGCGGGGGGTAGAACCGGGGAGCTGTTTTTT.